This TCR beta chain was sequenced during a study of a mutant IDH1 vaccine in newly diagnosed glioma. TCRdb's copy holds only in-frame clones and misses some; the assay was immunoSEQ multiplex PCR. The sample lists some 54,000 clones, over 75% occurring once. Germline V CDR1 and CDR2: GTSNPN, SVGIG (reference sequence). Trimming cost V 1 base and J 5 bases; bases outside gene matches: 11. This CDR3 spans 18 amino acids. The time point was: week 11, during vaccination. Doses comprised 300 ug of mutant IDH1 20-mer peptide each, plus topical imiquimod. Concerning this clone itself: As yet, its antigen is unknown.

Sequenced material: PBMCs, taken from a glioma patient whose treatment included an IDH1 peptide vaccine. The sequence was collected from a man aged 50-59 years with glioma. This chain connects TRBV30 to TRBJ1-4; 12 nucleotides match TRBD1. The CDR3 here is CAWSAGTGGRRGNEKLFF. Here the CDR3 DNA reads TGTGCCTGGAGTGCCGGGACAGGGGGCCGTAGGGGAAATGAAAAACTGTTTTTT.